This paragraph reports one T cell receptor (beta chain). Its antigen is not known. The germline V gene has CDR1 SGHAT and CDR2 FQNNGV. V lost 5 bases, J lost 5 bases, and 11 bases stayed unmatched. This CDR3 spans 15 amino acids. This entry belongs to a study of graft-versus-host responses after intestinal transplantation. Overall study: Anti-thymocyte globulin induction was given to all recipients, followed by tacrolimus and steroids for about 3 years.

TCRdb keeps only in-frame clones here, not all; method: immunoSEQ multiplex PCR. The table lists over 70,000 clones, over 80% of them singletons. The study's findings and limits: An association linked early post-transplant HvG declines with peak circulating GvH clone levels. Recipient marrow contained GvH clones, some of which appeared first in ileum or blood.

This sequence was found in a human donor who received an intestinal transplant. The source was unstimulated CD8+ T cells sorted from spleen or lymph node cells, collected before intestinal transplant. This chain joins TRBV11-2 and TRBJ1-1, with 7 bases identical to TRBD1. CDR3 loop: CASSHPTGMRTEAFF. CDR3 bases: TGTGCCAGCAGCCATCCGACAGGGATGAGGACTGAAGCTTTCTTT.